This T cell receptor (beta chain) was obtained from a study of Ad26.COV2.S vaccination and SARS-CoV-2 variants. Study-wide results and limits: Vaccinees reportedly had broad spike-specific CD8+ and CD4+ T cell responses. Placebo and vaccine recipients had non-spike TCR breadth that was similar. Measures of TCR breadth and depth may have fallen short of total T cell responses.

Sequenced by immunoSEQ multiplex PCR; TCRdb stores in-frame clones only, minus some. The data hold approximately 300,000 clones, with 85% to 90% observed a single time. A note on this clone: No antigen is known for it.

The CDR3 is made up of 16 amino acids. Between the trimmed V and J ends, which lost 4 bases and 4 bases, there was a span of 17 bases. Germline CDR1 SNHLY, CDR2 FYNNEI. Treatment denoted: approximately 18 received Ad26.COV2.S at low or high dose, single or two shots; about 5 received placebo; per-sample allocation not given. On day 63 after the first injection, vaccine and placebo recipients gave samples. The vaccine delivered Wuhan-strain SARS-CoV-2 spike through an Ad26 vector. The receptor was isolated from a person between 18 and 65 years old who received the Ad26.COV2.S COVID-19 vaccine or a placebo. The sequenced sample was peripheral blood, obtained in a trial of Ad26.COV2.S vaccine versus placebo. The J gene is TRBJ1-3, the V gene TRBV2, with no clear D. The CDR3 here is CASSGALSVGGNTIYF. CDR3 nucleotides: TGTGCCAGCAGTGGCGCCCTATCAGTGGGAGGAAACACCATATATTTT.